The table lists the clone carrying this T cell receptor beta chain with a few counts. The antigen remains unidentified. The data are from a study of cytomegalovirus exposure and HLA in healthy donors. Overall study context: Of 300 to 500 genotyped donors, approximately 80% clustered with self-reported Caucasian donors.

The germline V gene has CDR1 SNHLY and CDR2 FYNNEI. The CDR3 length is 14 residues. The ends were cut back, 7 bases at V and 0 bases at J, with 9 bases in the middle. Primers included in the PCR were 60 Vbeta and 13 Jbeta primers. Produced via immunoSEQ multiplex PCR; TCRdb's table is partial and in-frame only. The table records under 95,000 clones, under 9% of them present only once. Study conclusions and caveats: Later analysis demonstrated an association between a missense DCLRE1C variant and TCR beta V- and J-gene trimming. Across all donors, roughly uniform sequencing depth was an assumption of the presence/absence analyses. Within an earlier analysis, most TCR beta V segments proved productive either about 87% or about 30% of the time.

The chain uses TRBV2 and TRBJ1-4; possible D gene TRBD1, 6 bases. The specimen sequenced was PBMCs. This receptor was taken from a man aged 50 to 60 in good health and CMV-seronegative. This chain's CDR3 is CASKDSSTNEKLFF. The DNA of the CDR3 is TGTGCCAGCAAGGACAGTTCAACTAATGAAAAACTGTTTTTT.